Presented here are 17 T cell receptor beta chains from one specimen sequenced in a study of blood T cells in healthy people across ages. Together with a sample-barcoded 5' primer, a J-beta primer mix was included in a second PCR lasting about 6 to 12 cycles. TCRdb re-called the 5' RACE reads with MiXCR, one entry per CDR3 protein. This sample yields about 580,000 distinct CDR3 sequences, of which around half are seen a single time; about 26% belongs to the top ten. Sequences were obtained from blood. The source of these receptors is a man older than 75 in good health.

The table lists this clonotype with a few counts. This chain connects TRBV7-2 to TRBJ2-7; 8 bases line up with TRBD2. V lost 5 bases, J lost 4 bases, and 10 bases stayed unmatched. CDR1 SGHTA and CDR2 FQGNSA come from the germline V gene. The length of the CDR3 is 15 residues. CDR3 amino acids: CASSAAGGLFYEQYF. The CDR3 DNA is TGTGCCAGCAGCGCCGCGGGGGGACTCTTTTACGAGCAGTACTTC.

The chain combines TRBV20-1 with TRBJ2-1, with 13 bases lining up with TRBD2. Germline CDR1 and CDR2: DFQATT and SNEGSKA (reference sequence). V lost 5 bases to trimming and J lost 0 bases; unmatched junction nucleotides: 10. The CDR3 length is 18 residues. The CDR3 region is CSAWTSGSVQSSYNEQFF. CDR3 coding DNA: TGCAGTGCTTGGACTAGCGGGAGTGTCCAAAGCTCCTACAATGAGCAGTTCTTC.

This clonotype was seen more than once but under ten times. CDR3 sequence (DNA): TGCAGCGTTGAGGGACAGGGGGCAAACAATGAGCAGTTCTTC. Protein sequence: CSVEGQGANNEQFF. The chain carries TRBV29-1 and TRBJ2-1; the match to TRBD1 covers 12 bases. The germline V gene has CDR1 SQVTM and CDR2 ANQGSEA. The ends lost 3 bases at V and 5 bases at J; junction bases unmatched: 2. This CDR3 comprises 14 residues.

The sample holds a few counts of this clonotype. The genes are TRBV7-9 and TRBJ2-5, with D possibly being TRBD1 (5 bases). Germline-derived CDR1 and CDR2 are SEHNR and FQNEAQ (reference sequence). The CDR3 covers 13 residues. The V gene lost 1 base and the J gene lost 11 bases, with 14 bases spanning the gap. The CDR3 coding sequence is TGTGCCAGCAGCTTAGAATGGGGCGGAGAGCAGTACTTC. This gives the protein CASSLEWGGEQYF.

This clonotype has more than one count but fewer than ten. This chain uses TRBV4-3 with TRBJ2-5; possibly TRBD1 for D (6 bases). V gave up 0 bases and J gave up 2 bases, with 19 bases separating them. This CDR3 spans 18 amino acids. Germline V gives CDR1 LGHNA, CDR2 YSLEER. The chain's CDR3 is CASSQDRQGSRLQETQYF. The CDR3 DNA reads as TGCGCCAGCAGCCAAGATCGCCAGGGGTCTAGACTACAAGAGACCCAGTACTTC.

This chain uses TRBV5-1 with TRBJ1-4; no clear D. V lost 4 bases to trimming and J lost 5 bases, with 12 bases between them. Looked up from germline, CDR1 is SGHRS and CDR2 is YFSETQ. This CDR3 has 14 amino acids. The CDR3 bases are TGCGCCAGCAGCCCCGGGATCATGAATGAAAAACTGTTTTTT. Its protein product is CASSPGIMNEKLFF.

The J gene is TRBJ1-6, the V gene TRBV29-1; tentatively, D is TRBD1 (5 bases). Trimming left V 6 bases short and J 6 bases short, with 12 bases between. CDR3 length equals 13 residues. CDR1 is SQVTM, CDR2 ANQGSEA, per germline. The CDR3 DNA reads TGCAGCGTGGGGGTGCACCTTAATTCACCCCTCCACTTT. It encodes CSVGVHLNSPLHF.

The chain joins TRBV7-2 to TRBJ2-5; D is undetermined. In germline, CDR1 is SGHTA, CDR2 FQGNSA. This CDR3 comprises 14 residues. The V end was cut by 3 bases, the J end by 5 bases, with 13 bases between. The CDR3 DNA sequence: TGTGCCAGCAGCTTTGGCAGGTTAAAGGAGACCCAGTACTTC. This gives the protein CASSFGRLKETQYF.

This chain uses TRBV20-1 with TRBJ2-1, with 8 bases lining up with TRBD2. The J call is uncertain, as TRBJ2-7 better fits the DNA end. Per germline, CDR1 DFQATT and CDR2 SNEGSKA (reference sequence). The CDR3 contains 16 residues. The CDR3 spells CSARVTGGSSYNEQYF. CDR3 coding DNA: TGCAGTGCTAGAGTCACGGGAGGGAGCTCCTACAATGAGCAGTACTTC.

The CDR3 sequence: CASGGQSSYNEQFF. The DNA for the CDR3 is TGTGCTAGTGGAGGACAAAGCTCCTACAATGAGCAGTTCTTC. This rearrangement joins TRBV12-5 to TRBJ2-1, with D perhaps TRBD1 (5 bases). CDR1 and CDR2 from the germline V gene are LGHNT and FRNRAP. This CDR3 has 14 amino acids. Trimming took 6 bases from V and 0 from J, leaving 9 bases between them.

In its sample, this clonotype was seen a few times. The chain combines TRBV12-3 or TRBV12-4 with TRBJ2-1; D perhaps matches TRBD1 (6 bases). V was clipped by 4 bases and J by 12 bases, with 13 bases between them. The CDR3 sequence is 12 residues long. CDR3 DNA: TGTGCCAGCAGTTGGGAACAGGGAAGGCAGTTCTTC. Its translation is CASSWEQGRQFF.

This clonotype appeared a few times. In nucleotides, the CDR3 is TGTGCCAGCAGAAAGCCCGGGACAGGTTCGGGAGAGACCCAGTACTTC. As protein: CASRKPGTGSGETQYF. The V gene is TRBV6-6, the J gene TRBJ2-5; 8 nucleotides align to TRBD1. V shed 6 bases and J 4 bases; nucleotides not matched to a gene: 13. Per the germline V gene, CDR1 is MNHNY and CDR2 is SVGAGI (reference sequence). The CDR3 loop spans 16 amino acids.

The chain carries TRBV10-3 and TRBJ1-2, with 9 positions matching TRBD1. Trimming cost V 6 bases and J 6 bases; bases outside gene matches: 5. CDR3 length: 13 amino acids. Germline CDR1 reads ENHRY; CDR2 reads SYGVKD. The DNA for the CDR3 is TGTGCCATCAGGGGGGGACAGGGTGATGGCTACACCTTC. Amino acids: CAIRGGQGDGYTF.

The DNA for the CDR3 is TGCAGAGTAGGGAGACAGGGGGCGTCCTACGAGCAGTACTTC. Encoded protein: CRVGRQGASYEQYF. The chain carries TRBV20-1 and TRBJ2-7, with 10 bases matching TRBD1. The germline V gene encodes CDR1 DFQATT and CDR2 SNEGSKA (reference sequence). CDR3 length: 14 residues.

This clonotype was detected ten times or more. The chain links TRBV7-2 to TRBJ2-3; D is unclear. From germline, CDR1 is SGHTA and CDR2 FQGNSA. The CDR3 has 14 amino acids. With 2 bases removed from V and 1 base from J, the gap between germline ends came to 7 bases. CDR3 sequence (DNA): TGTGCCAGCAGCTTAAGGCGTGGCACAGATACGCAGTATTTT. Its protein product is CASSLRRGTDTQYF.

CDR3 loop: CASSHTGFSYEQYF. Written as DNA, the CDR3 is TGTGCCAGCAGCCATACAGGGTTCTCCTACGAGCAGTACTTC. The rearrangement links TRBV7-2 to TRBJ2-7, with a possible D match to TRBD1 (6 bases). The germline gives CDR1 SGHTA, CDR2 FQGNSA. Trimming removed 5 bases at V and 0 bases at J, with 11 bases between. The CDR3 extends over 14 amino acids.

The chain joins TRBV7-2 to TRBJ1-1; possible D gene TRBD1, 5 bases. The V end was cut by 2 bases, the J end by 5 bases, with 18 bases between. The CDR3 spans 16 residues. Germline V gives CDR1 SGHTA, CDR2 FQGNSA. This chain's CDR3 is CASSLRIGAGGTEAFF. The CDR3 coding sequence is TGTGCCAGCAGCTTACGGATTGGGGCCGGGGGAACTGAAGCTTTCTTT.